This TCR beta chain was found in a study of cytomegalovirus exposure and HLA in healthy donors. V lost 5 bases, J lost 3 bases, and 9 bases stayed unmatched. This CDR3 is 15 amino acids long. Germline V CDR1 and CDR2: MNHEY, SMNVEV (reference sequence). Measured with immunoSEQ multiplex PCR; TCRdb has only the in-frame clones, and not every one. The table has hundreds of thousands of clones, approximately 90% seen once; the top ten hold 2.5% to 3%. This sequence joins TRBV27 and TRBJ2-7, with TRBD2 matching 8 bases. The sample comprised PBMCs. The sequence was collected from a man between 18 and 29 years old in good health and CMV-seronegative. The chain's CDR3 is CASSPAGGFIYEQYF. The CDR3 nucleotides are TGTGCCAGCAGTCCGGCGGGAGGTTTTATCTACGAGCAGTACTTC.